This is a list of T cell receptor beta chains from one sample in a study of blood T cells in healthy people across ages. TCRdb re-analysed the 5' RACE reads in MiXCR, keeping a single row per CDR3 protein. The data hold fewer than 800,000 distinct CDR3 sequences, with around 21% observed a single time. Sequencing was carried out using blood. The receptors come from a man in his 70s in good health. Both conserved end residues are part of each CDR3. Each record gives: clone size, V gene, J gene, D gene, CDR3 protein, CDR3 DNA. The D gene is left open where the match is weak. Not all rows give a size; the values are once, few, many and, for expanded clones, a class.

>few|TRBV24-1|TRBJ2-1|-
CATSDLNGQFF
TGTGCCACCAGTGATTTGAACGGGCAGTTCTTC
>few|TRBV5-6|TRBJ2-3|-
CASSEDTDTQYF
TGTGCCAGCAGCGAGGACACAGATACGCAGTATTTT
>-|TRBV12-3/TRBV12-4|TRBJ1-5|-
CASSLSTDSNQPQHF
TGTGCCAGCAGTTTATCTACGGATAGCAATCAGCCCCAGCATTTT
>-|TRBV2|TRBJ2-7|TRBD1
CASIRDRGNEQYF
TGTGCCAGCATAAGGGACAGGGGCAACGAGCAGTACTTC
>few|TRBV7-6|TRBJ2-1|TRBD1
CASSRGTGSHNEQFF
TGTGCCAGCAGCCGAGGGACAGGTTCTCACAATGAGCAGTTCTTC
>-|TRBV20-1|TRBJ2-2|-
CSARHMNTGELFF
TGCAGTGCTAGACATATGAACACCGGGGAGCTGTTTTTT
>few|TRBV10-3|TRBJ2-1|TRBD2
CAIRPGTSGRGNEQFF
TGTGCCATCAGACCCGGGACTAGCGGGAGGGGTAATGAGCAGTTCTTC
>-|TRBV12-3/TRBV12-4|TRBJ1-6|-
CASSLAGLGSPLHF
TGTGCCAGCAGCCTGGCGGGCCTTGGCTCACCCCTCCACTTT
>few|TRBV5-1|TRBJ2-4|-
CASTRTGQENIQYF
TGCGCCAGCACACGTACGGGACAAGAAAACATTCAGTACTTC
>few|TRBV11-2|TRBJ2-1|TRBD2
CASGVTSGPYNEQFF
TGTGCCAGCGGCGTAACTAGCGGGCCTTACAATGAGCAGTTCTTC
>few|TRBV7-2|TRBJ2-3|-
CASSSRVTGTDTQYF
TGTGCCAGCAGCTCGAGGGTAACGGGCACAGATACGCAGTATTTT
>-|TRBV6-1|TRBJ1-1|TRBD1
CATERDRLGSTEAFF
TGTGCCACCGAACGGGACAGGTTGGGAAGCACTGAAGCTTTCTTT
>few|TRBV20-1|TRBJ2-5|-
CSAIPKEETQYF
TGCAGTGCTATCCCCAAGGAAGAGACCCAGTACTTC
>many|TRBV7-2|TRBJ2-5|-
CASSKDGQGTQYF
TGTGCCAGCAGCAAGGACGGCCAAGGGACCCAGTACTTC
>few|TRBV5-6|TRBJ1-3|-
CASSPGRVSGNTIYF
TGTGCCAGCAGCCCGGGGCGAGTCTCTGGAAACACCATATATTTT
>many|TRBV18|TRBJ2-5|-
CASSPPSLKRNQETQYF
TGTGCCAGCTCACCACCTTCGTTGAAGCGAAACCAAGAGACCCAGTACTTC
>few|TRBV4-1|TRBJ1-5|-
CASSQNSLRNQPQHF
TGCGCCAGCAGCCAAAACAGTCTACGGAATCAGCCCCAGCATTTT
>-|TRBV3-1|TRBJ1-6|-
CASGSQTEMGGNSPLHF
TGTGCCAGCGGGAGCCAGACTGAGATGGGGGGGAATTCACCCCTCCACTTT